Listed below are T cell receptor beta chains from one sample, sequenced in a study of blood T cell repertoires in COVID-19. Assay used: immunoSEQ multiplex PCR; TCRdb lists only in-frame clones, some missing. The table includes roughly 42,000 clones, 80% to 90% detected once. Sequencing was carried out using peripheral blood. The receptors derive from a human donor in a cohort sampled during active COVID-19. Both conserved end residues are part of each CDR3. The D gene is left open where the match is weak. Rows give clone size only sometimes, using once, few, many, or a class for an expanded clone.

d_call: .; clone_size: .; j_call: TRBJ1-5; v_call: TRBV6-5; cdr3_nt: TGTGCCAGCCAGGGGTCTCAGCCCCAGCATTTT; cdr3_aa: CASQGSQPQHF
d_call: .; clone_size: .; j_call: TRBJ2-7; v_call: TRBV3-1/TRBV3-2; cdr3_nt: TGTGCCAGCAGCCAAGATACCGGGTACGAGCAGTACTTC; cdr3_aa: CASSQDTGYEQYF
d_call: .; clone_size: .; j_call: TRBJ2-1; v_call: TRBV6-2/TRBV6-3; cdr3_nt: TGTGCCAGCAGTTACTGGAGCAATGAGCAGTTCTTC; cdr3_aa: CASSYWSNEQFF
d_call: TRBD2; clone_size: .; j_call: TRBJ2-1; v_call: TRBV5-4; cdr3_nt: TGTGCCAGCAGCTTCCCGGGACTAGCGGGAGGCGATGAGCAGTTCTTC; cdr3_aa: CASSFPGLAGGDEQFF
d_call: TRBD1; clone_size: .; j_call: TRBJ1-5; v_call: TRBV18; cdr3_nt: TGTGCCAGCTCACCCGGACAGGGGGCTTATTTGGGCAATCAGCCCCAGCATTTT; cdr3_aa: CASSPGQGAYLGNQPQHF
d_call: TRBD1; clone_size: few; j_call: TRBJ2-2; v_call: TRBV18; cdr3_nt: TGTGCCAGCTCACGCCCGGGACAGGGGGCCACCGGGGAGCTGTTTTTT; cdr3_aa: CASSRPGQGATGELFF
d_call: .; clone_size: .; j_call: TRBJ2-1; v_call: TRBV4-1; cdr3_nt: TGCGCCAGCTCGGTCCGCTCCTACAATGAGCAGTTCTTC; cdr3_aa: CASSVRSYNEQFF
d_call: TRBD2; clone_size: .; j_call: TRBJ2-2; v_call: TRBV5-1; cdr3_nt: TGCGCCAGCACCTCAGGACTAGCGGGGACCGGGGAGCTGTTTTTT; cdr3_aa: CASTSGLAGTGELFF
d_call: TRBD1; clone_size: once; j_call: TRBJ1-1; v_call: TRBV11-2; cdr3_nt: TGTGCCAGCAGCTCACTTAGGACAGGGAAGGGGCCAAACACTGAAGCTTTCTTT; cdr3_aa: CASSSLRTGKGPNTEAFF
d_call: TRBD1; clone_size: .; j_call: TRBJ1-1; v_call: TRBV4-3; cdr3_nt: TGCGCCAGCAGCCCAGGGACAGGGAATGGTCTCTCTGAAGCTTTCTTT; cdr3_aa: CASSPGTGNGLSEAFF
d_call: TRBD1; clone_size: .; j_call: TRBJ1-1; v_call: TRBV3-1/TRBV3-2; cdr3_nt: TGTGCCAGCAGCCGGGGACAGATCACTGAAGCTTTCTTT; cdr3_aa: CASSRGQITEAFF
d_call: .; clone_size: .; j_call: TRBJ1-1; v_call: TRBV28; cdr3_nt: TGTGCCAGCAGTCAAGCCCGGAACACTGAAGCTTTCTTT; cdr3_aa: CASSQARNTEAFF
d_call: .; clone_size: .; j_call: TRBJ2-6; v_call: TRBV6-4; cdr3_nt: TGTGCCAGCAGTGACGGGGGGAGCTCTGGGGCCAACGTCCTGACTTTC; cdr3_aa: CASSDGGSSGANVLTF
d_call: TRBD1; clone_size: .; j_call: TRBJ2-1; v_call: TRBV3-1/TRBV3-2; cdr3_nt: TGTGCCAGCAGCCACGACAGGGTGTTAAGTAGCAATGAGCAGTTCTTC; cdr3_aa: CASSHDRVLSSNEQFF
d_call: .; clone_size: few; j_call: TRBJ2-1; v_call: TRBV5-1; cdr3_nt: TGCGCCAGCTCGTACCTACCCGGAGACAATGAGCAGTTCTTC; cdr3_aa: CASSYLPGDNEQFF
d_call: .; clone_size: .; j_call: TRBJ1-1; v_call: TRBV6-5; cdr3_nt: TGTGCCAGCAGTTTTCCAGGGGTCACTGAAGCTTTCTTT; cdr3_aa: CASSFPGVTEAFF
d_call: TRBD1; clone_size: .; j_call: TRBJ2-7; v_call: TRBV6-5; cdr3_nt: TGTGCCAGCATTAGGGGGGGACAGGGCGCCTACGAGCAGTACTTC; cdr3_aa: CASIRGGQGAYEQYF
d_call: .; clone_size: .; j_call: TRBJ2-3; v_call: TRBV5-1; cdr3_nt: TGCGCCAGCAGCTCGGGAAGCACAGATACGCAGTATTTT; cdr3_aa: CASSSGSTDTQYF
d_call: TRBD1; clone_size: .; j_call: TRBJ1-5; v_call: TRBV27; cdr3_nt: TGTGCCAGCAGTTCTACCGGGACAGGGGAGGGACAGCCCCAGCATTTT; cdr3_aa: CASSSTGTGEGQPQHF
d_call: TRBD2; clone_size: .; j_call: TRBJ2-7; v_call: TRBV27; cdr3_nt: TGTGCCAGCAGAGAGGGACTAGCGCCATCCTACGAGCAGTACTTC; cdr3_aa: CASREGLAPSYEQYF
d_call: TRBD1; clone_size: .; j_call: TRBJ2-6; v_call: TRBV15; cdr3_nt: TGTGCCACCAGCAGAGTGACAGGGCAAGTCTCTGGGGCCAACGTCCTGACTTTC; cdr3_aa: CATSRVTGQVSGANVLTF
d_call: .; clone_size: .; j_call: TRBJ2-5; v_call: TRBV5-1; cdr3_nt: TGCGCCAGCAGCCTGGGGGGTTTTTGGGGGCCCGAGACCCAGTACTTC; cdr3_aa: CASSLGGFWGPETQYF
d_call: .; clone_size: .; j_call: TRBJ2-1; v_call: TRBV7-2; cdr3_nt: TGTGCCAGCAGCTTAGGACAGACCTCCTACAATGAGCAGTTCTTC; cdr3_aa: CASSLGQTSYNEQFF
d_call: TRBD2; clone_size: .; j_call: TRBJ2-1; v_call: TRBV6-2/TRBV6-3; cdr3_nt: TGTGCCAGCAGTTACGGGGGCCCTAGCGGGAGGGCCCGCAATGAGCAGTTCTTC; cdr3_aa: CASSYGGPSGRARNEQFF
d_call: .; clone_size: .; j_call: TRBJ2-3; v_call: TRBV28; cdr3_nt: TGTGCCAGCAGTTTCAAAGTGACAGGCGATGGCACAGATACGCAGTATTTT; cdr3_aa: CASSFKVTGDGTDTQYF
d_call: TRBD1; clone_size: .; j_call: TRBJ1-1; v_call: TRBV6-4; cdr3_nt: TGTGCCAGCAGTGACTCGAACAGGGGCACTGAAGCTTTCTTT; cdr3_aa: CASSDSNRGTEAFF
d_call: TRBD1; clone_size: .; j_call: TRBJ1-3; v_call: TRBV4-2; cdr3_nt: TGTGCCAGCAGCCAATTACCGGGACAGGGTACCAGAAACACCATATATTTT; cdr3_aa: CASSQLPGQGTRNTIYF
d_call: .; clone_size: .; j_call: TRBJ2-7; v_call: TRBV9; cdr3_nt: TGTGCCAGCAGCGCCCCCGGGTCAATCTCCTACGAGCAGTACTTC; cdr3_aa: CASSAPGSISYEQYF
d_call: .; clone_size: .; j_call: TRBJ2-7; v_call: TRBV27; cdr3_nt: TGTGCCAGCAGTTTAAGAGAAGACTACGAGCAGTACTTC; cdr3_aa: CASSLREDYEQYF
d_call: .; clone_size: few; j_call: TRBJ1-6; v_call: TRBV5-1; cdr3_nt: TGCGCCAGCAGCTTCAGTAACTCCTATAATTCACCCCTCCACTTT; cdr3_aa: CASSFSNSYNSPLHF
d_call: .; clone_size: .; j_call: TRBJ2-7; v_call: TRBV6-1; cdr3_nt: TGTGCCAGCAGTGAAACGGTCCGAGGGGGGGACCCTTACGAGCAGTACTTC; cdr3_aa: CASSETVRGGDPYEQYF
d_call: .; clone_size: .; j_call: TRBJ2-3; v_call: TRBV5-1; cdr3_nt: TGCGCCAGCAGCTTGGAAGGGGGCACAGATACGCAGTATTTT; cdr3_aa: CASSLEGGTDTQYF
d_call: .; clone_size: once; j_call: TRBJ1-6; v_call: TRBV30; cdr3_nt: TGTGCACTCACATATCGGGGGGCAGGTAATTCACCCCTCCACTTT; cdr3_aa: CALTYRGAGNSPLHF
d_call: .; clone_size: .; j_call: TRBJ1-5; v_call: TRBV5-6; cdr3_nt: TGTGCCAGCAGCTTGACAGGGAACAATCAGCCCCAGCATTTT; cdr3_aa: CASSLTGNNQPQHF
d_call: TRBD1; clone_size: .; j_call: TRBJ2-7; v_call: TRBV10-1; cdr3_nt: TGCGCCAGCAGTGAGTCGACTCTTAAGGGACAGGGGCACTACGAGCAGTACTTC; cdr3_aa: CASSESTLKGQGHYEQYF
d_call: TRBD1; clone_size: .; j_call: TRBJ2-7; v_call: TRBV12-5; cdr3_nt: TGTGCTAGTGGTATTTCAGGGGGCTACGAGCAGTACTTC; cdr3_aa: CASGISGGYEQYF
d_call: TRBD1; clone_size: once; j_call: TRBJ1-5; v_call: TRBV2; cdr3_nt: TGTGCCAGCAGTTACGAGGGACAGGGGCAGCCCCAGCATTTT; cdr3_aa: CASSYEGQGQPQHF
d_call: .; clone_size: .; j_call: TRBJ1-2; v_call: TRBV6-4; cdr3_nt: TGTGCCAGCATGGACAGACCCTATGGCTACACCTTC; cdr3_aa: CASMDRPYGYTF
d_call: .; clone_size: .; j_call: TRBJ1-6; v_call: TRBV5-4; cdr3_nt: TGTGCCAGCAGCGTAAACCCCGGGACTGAAGAACCCCTCCACTTT; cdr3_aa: CASSVNPGTEEPLHF
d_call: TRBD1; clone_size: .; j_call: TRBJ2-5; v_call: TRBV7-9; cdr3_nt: TGTGCCAGCAGCTGGGACAGGGGTGGAGGAGAGACCCAGTACTTC; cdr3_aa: CASSWDRGGGETQYF
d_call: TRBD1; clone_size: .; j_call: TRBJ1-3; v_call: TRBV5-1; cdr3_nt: TGCGCCAGCAGCTCAGGGGGAGGTGGAAACACCATATATTTT; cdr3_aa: CASSSGGGGNTIYF
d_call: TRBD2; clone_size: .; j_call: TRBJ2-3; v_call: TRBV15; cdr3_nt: TGTGCCACCAGCTTTCGACTAGCGGGGCGCACAGATACGCAGTATTTT; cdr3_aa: CATSFRLAGRTDTQYF
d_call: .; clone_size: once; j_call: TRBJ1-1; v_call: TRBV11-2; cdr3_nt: TGTGCCAGCAGCTGGGAGACCTTGAACACTGAAGCTTTCTTT; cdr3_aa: CASSWETLNTEAFF
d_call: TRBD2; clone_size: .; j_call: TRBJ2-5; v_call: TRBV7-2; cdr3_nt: TGTGCCAGCAGCCGCGGGACTAGTATCCAAGAGACCCAGTACTTC; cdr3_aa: CASSRGTSIQETQYF
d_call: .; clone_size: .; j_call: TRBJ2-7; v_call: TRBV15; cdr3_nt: TGTGCCACCAGCAGAGATCCCCTACGCCACGAGCAGTACTTC; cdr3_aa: CATSRDPLRHEQYF